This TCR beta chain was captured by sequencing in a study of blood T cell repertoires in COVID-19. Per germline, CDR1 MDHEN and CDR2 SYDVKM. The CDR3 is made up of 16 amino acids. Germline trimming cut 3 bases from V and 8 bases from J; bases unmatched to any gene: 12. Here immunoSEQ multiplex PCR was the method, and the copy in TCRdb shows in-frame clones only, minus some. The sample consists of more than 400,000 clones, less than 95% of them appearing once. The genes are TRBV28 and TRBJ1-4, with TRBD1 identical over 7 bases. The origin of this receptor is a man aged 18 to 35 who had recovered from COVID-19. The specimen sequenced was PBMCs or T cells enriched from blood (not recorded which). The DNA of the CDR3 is TGTGCCAGCAGTTTTAGGCTGCAGGGGGGCAGGGAAAAACTGTTTTTT. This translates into CASSFRLQGGREKLFF. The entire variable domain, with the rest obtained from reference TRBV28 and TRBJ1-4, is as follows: DVKVTQSSRYLVKRTGEKVFLECVQDMDHENMFWYRQDPGLGLRLIYFSYDVKMKEKGDIPEGYSVSREKKERFSLILESASTNQTSMYLCASSFRLQGGREKLFFGSGTQLSVL.